This TCR beta chain was recovered during a study of blood T cell repertoires in COVID-19. Study at large: PBMCs, B-cell-depleted T cells, or T cells provided the cDNA or gDNA that made up the material.

Per the original methods: Amplification of reference gene primers provided the estimated nucleated cell counts. Sequenced by immunoSEQ multiplex PCR; TCRdb stores in-frame clones only, minus some. Clonal size and the V and J genes are those of that table, whereas D and trimming came from the DNA. The sample contains around 72,000 clones, about nine tenths of which appear only once. V lost 6 bases, J lost 2 bases, and 16 bases lay in between. Germline CDR1 reads SQVTM; CDR2 reads ANQGSEA. The CDR3 has 14 amino acids. The source of this sequence is a man aged 70 or older with active or convalescent COVID-19. Sample: peripheral blood. The chain employs TRBV29-1 and TRBJ2-5; TRBD1 might be the D (6 bases). CDR3 DNA sequence: TGCAGCGTGAAAAGGGGGAATGTTCAAGAGACCCAGTACTTC. It encodes CSVKRGNVQETQYF.